One and the same sample provided the 17 T cell receptor beta chains below, sequenced in a study of T cell responses to AZD1222 COVID-19 vaccine. Method: immunoSEQ multiplex PCR; TCRdb's copy keeps in-frame clones and lacks some. The data contain over 150,000 clones, roughly 94% of them seen just once; the ten biggest clones take up about 4.6%. The specimen comprised peripheral blood, sampled on day 0 of MenACWY control vaccination. The receptors here all came from an adult in good health.

The chain recombines TRBV15 with TRBJ1-1; a possible D gene is TRBD1 (5 bases). V was pared by 2 bases and J by 4 bases, with 14 bases between. CDR3 length: 15 residues. Germline V gene lookup returns CDR1 LNHNV and CDR2 YYDKDF (reference sequence). The CDR3: CATSRPQGVSTEAFF. CDR3 DNA sequence: TGTGCCACCAGCAGACCCCAGGGTGTCAGCACTGAAGCTTTCTTT.

The chain carries TRBV14 and TRBJ1-1; a possible D gene is TRBD1 (6 bases). Trimming stripped 1 base from V and 1 base from J, with 7 bases between. The CDR3 loop spans 14 amino acids. Germline assignment: CDR1 SGHDN and CDR2 FVKESK. CDR3 sequence (DNA): TGTGCCAGCAGCCAAGTAGGGGGGAACACTGAAGCTTTCTTT. It yields the protein CASSQVGGNTEAFF.

The V gene is TRBV7-3, the J gene TRBJ2-3; perhaps TRBD2 as D (5 bases). V was pared by 1 base and J by 5 bases, with 10 bases between. Germline V lookup: CDR1 SGHTA, CDR2 FQGTGA. This CDR3 has 14 amino acids. CDR3 region: CASSLSGPIDTQYF. The CDR3 DNA is TGTGCCAGCAGCTTAAGCGGGCCAATAGATACGCAGTATTTT.

This chain joins TRBV5-1 and TRBJ2-5; TRBD1 aligns across 7 bases. The CDR3 contains 15 residues. Trimming took 5 bases from V and 1 from J; bases not matched to a gene: 8. From germline, CDR1 is SGHRS and CDR2 YFSETQ. The CDR3, as DNA: TGCGCCAGCAGACCCGGACAGGTCGTCCAAGAGACCCAGTACTTC. Translation gives CASRPGQVVQETQYF.

This rearrangement joins TRBV29-1 to TRBJ2-7; D is tentatively TRBD1 or TRBD2 (5 bases each). In germline, CDR1 is SQVTM, CDR2 ANQGSEA. CDR3 size: 15 residues. The V and J ends lost 0 bases and 3 bases respectively, with 15 bases between them. CDR3 sequence (DNA): TGCAGCGTTGAAGAAGGACGGGGCACCAACTACGAGCAGTACTTC. Translation gives CSVEEGRGTNYEQYF.

J is TRBJ1-2 and V is TRBV5-8; D possibly corresponds to TRBD1 (5 bases). Germline V lookup: CDR1 SGHTS, CDR2 YDEGEE. CDR3 length: 16 residues. V was shortened by 3 bases and J by 1 base, with 16 bases between the two germline ends. The CDR3 DNA reads TGTGCCAGCAGCTCTCTGGTCGGGGGGAATAACTATGGCTACACCTTC. Its translation is CASSSLVGGNNYGYTF. The full variable domain, with the rest looked up from reference TRBV5-8 and TRBJ1-2, is EAGVTQSPTHLIKTRGQQATLRCSPISGHTSVYWYQQALGLGLQFLLWYDEGEERNRGNFPPRFSGRQFPNYSSELNVNALELEDSALYLCASSSLVGGNNYGYTFGSGTRLTVV.

V and J are TRBV7-2 and TRBJ2-5; D possibly uses TRBD1 or TRBD2 (6 bases each). Germline lookup yields CDR1 SGHTA and CDR2 FQGNSA. The CDR3 is made up of 14 amino acids. Trimming took off 3 bases at V and 7 bases at J, with 15 bases between the two ends. Here the CDR3 reads CASSFGGLRGTQYF. In nucleotides, the CDR3 is TGTGCCAGCAGCTTCGGGGGCCTGCGGGGGACCCAGTACTTC.

The chain employs TRBV18 and TRBJ1-3; unclear D gene. V was cut by 6 bases and J by 0 bases, with 9 bases left in between. Germline V gives CDR1 KGHSH, CDR2 LQKENI. The CDR3 consists of 14 residues. CDR3: CASSSGSSGNTIYF. DNA of the CDR3: TGTGCCAGCTCCTCTGGGAGCTCTGGAAACACCATATATTTT.

The chain carries TRBV10-1 and TRBJ2-1, with 10 bases fitting TRBD2. Germline CDR1 and CDR2: WNHNN and SYGVQD (reference sequence). With V trimmed by 2 bases and J by 11 bases, 6 bases remained unmatched. The CDR3 contains 14 residues. The CDR3 bases are TGCGCCAGCAGTGAGAGCCTAGCGGGGGCACAGCAGTTCTTC. It encodes CASSESLAGAQQFF.

This sequence joins TRBV6-2 or TRBV6-3 and TRBJ1-2; possibly TRBD1 for D (5 bases). Deletions cut 2 bases from V and 8 bases from J, with 15 bases between. From germline, CDR1 is MNHEY and CDR2 SVGEGT. The CDR3 has 14 amino acids. CDR3 DNA sequence: TGTGCCAGCAGTTACCGGGGACGAGCTAGCGGCTACACCTTC. Its translation: CASSYRGRASGYTF.

The V call is TRBV7-2, the J call TRBJ2-3; D remains unclear. Trimming cost V 1 base and J 3 bases, with 14 bases left between them. This CDR3 has 16 residues. Germline CDR1 reads SGHTA; CDR2 reads FQGNSA. CDR3 loop: CASSLDQAPGTDTQYF. The CDR3 DNA sequence: TGTGCCAGCAGCTTAGACCAGGCCCCCGGGACAGATACGCAGTATTTT.

This clone was picked up one time. The chain combines TRBV7-9 with TRBJ1-5; D may be TRBD1 (6 bases). In germline, CDR1 is SEHNR, CDR2 FQNEAQ (reference sequence). The V and J ends lost 1 base and 6 bases respectively, with 16 bases between them. The length of the CDR3 is 16 residues. The CDR3 DNA is TGTGCCAGCAGCTTAGGACAGGTCGGGGTTACTCAGCCCCAGCATTTT. Amino acid sequence: CASSLGQVGVTQPQHF.

Only one count was recorded for this clone. The rearrangement links TRBV10-3 to TRBJ2-5, with D tentatively TRBD1 (5 bases). Germline loops: CDR1 ENHRY, CDR2 SYGVKD. Trimming removed 4 bases from V and 7 bases from J, with 16 bases in between. This CDR3 is built from 14 residues. In nucleotides, the CDR3 is TGTGCCATCAGTGCAGCTTTAGGGCAGGGGACCCAGTACTTC. This encodes CAISAALGQGTQYF.

The chain is built from TRBV7-2 and TRBJ2-1; 15 nucleotides align to TRBD2. With V trimmed by 5 bases and J by 8 bases, 7 bases remained unmatched. This CDR3 is 16 amino acids long. Germline V gene sequence: CDR1 SGHTA, CDR2 FQGNSA. Here the CDR3 DNA reads TGTGCCAGCAGCCGGGGACTAGCGGGAGGACGGGATGAGCAGTTCTTC. It translates to CASSRGLAGGRDEQFF.

This chain connects TRBV19 to TRBJ1-5; the match to TRBD1 covers 7 bases. From germline, CDR1 is LNHDA and CDR2 SQIVND (reference sequence). The J segment lost 6 bases and the V segment lost 4 bases, leaving 9 bases of the junction unmatched. CDR3 length: 15 amino acids. The CDR3 DNA reads TGTGCCAGTAGTAACCAGGACAGGCTAGCTCAGCCCCAGCATTTT. It translates to CASSNQDRLAQPQHF.

The chain is built from TRBV28 and TRBJ1-3; D is possibly TRBD1 (5 bases). CDR1 and CDR2 from the germline V gene are MDHEN and SYDVKM. The CDR3 totals 15 residues. The germline V and J ends were trimmed by 6 bases and 0 bases, with 12 bases remaining between them. CDR3 in amino acids: CASRGLGDSGNTIYF. In nucleotides, the CDR3 is TGTGCCAGCAGGGGGCTGGGGGACTCTGGAAACACCATATATTTT.

CDR3 bases: TGTGCCAGTAGTATAGTAGGAAATGAGCAGTTCTTC. Amino acid sequence: CASSIVGNEQFF. This chain links TRBV19 with TRBJ2-1; D is undetermined. V was shortened by 1 base and J by 7 bases, with 5 bases between the two germline ends. Germline V CDR1 and CDR2: LNHDA, SQIVND (reference sequence). The CDR3 consists of 12 residues.